This T cell receptor beta chain came from a study of cytomegalovirus exposure and HLA in healthy donors. Notes on the study in general: Subsequent analysis found a tendency for first-cohort TCR clusters to co-occur within the 100 to 150 validation repertoires. A few of the chains that were CMV-associated were confirmed in vitro to be specific for CMV antigens. Investigators reported about 160 TCR beta chains as tied to cytomegalovirus.

Repertoires were generated with immunoSEQ multiplex PCR, while TCRdb's copy carries only in-frame clones and drops some. Of fewer than 250,000 clones detected, around four fifths appear once; the ten largest clones hold about 14%. The CDR3 sequence is 14 residues long. Germline V gives CDR1 MRHNA, CDR2 SNTAGT. V lost 5 bases to trimming and J lost 8 bases; unmatched junction nucleotides: 8. On this clone: Antigen unknown.

V is TRBV6-4 and J is TRBJ2-1; 8 bases are a match to TRBD2. Sequencing input: PBMCs. This TCR came from a woman under 40 in good health and CMV-seropositive. In DNA form, the CDR3 reads TGTGCCAGCAGTCCGGCGGGAGGTGTGGATGAGCAGTTCTTC. This codes for CASSPAGGVDEQFF.